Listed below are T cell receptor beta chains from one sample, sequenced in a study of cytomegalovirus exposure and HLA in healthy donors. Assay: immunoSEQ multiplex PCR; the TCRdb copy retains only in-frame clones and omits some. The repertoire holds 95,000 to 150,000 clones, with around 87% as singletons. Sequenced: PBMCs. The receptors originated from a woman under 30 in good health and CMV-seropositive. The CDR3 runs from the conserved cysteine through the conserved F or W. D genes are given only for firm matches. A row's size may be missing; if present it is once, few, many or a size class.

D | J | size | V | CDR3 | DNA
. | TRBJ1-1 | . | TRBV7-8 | CASSLAQGGTEAFF | TGTGCCAGCAGCTTAGCCCAGGGCGGCACTGAAGCTTTCTTT
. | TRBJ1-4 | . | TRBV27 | CASSLSSQANEKLFF | TGTGCCAGCAGTTTATCGTCCCAAGCAAATGAAAAACTGTTTTTT
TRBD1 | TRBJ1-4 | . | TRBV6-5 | CASSFGQGNEKLFF | TGTGCCAGCAGTTTCGGACAGGGAAATGAAAAACTGTTTTTT
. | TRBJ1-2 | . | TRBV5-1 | CASSSGQTWGYTF | TGCGCCAGCAGCTCCGGACAGACCTGGGGCTACACCTTC
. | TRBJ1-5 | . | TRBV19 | CASSSRQDYSNQPQHF | TGTGCCAGTAGTTCGCGACAGGATTATAGCAATCAGCCCCAGCATTTT
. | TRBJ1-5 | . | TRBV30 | CAWSVTIAGQPQHF | TGTGCCTGGAGTGTTACCATAGCGGGTCAGCCCCAGCATTTT
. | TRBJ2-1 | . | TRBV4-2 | CASSLGPDNEQFF | TGTGCCAGCAGTCTGGGGCCGGACAATGAGCAGTTCTTC
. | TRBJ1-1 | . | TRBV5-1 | CASSLGTENTEAFF | TGCGCCAGCAGCTTGGGGACAGAAAACACTGAAGCTTTCTTT
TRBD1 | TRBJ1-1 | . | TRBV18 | CASRPDRGPLNTEAFF | TGTGCCAGCCGACCCGACAGGGGGCCCCTTAACACTGAAGCTTTCTTT
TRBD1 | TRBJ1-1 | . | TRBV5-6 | CASSPTGWGDEAFF | TGTGCCAGCAGCCCGACAGGGTGGGGAGATGAAGCTTTCTTT
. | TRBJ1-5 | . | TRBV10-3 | CAISEVQANQPQHF | TGTGCCATCAGTGAGGTACAGGCCAATCAGCCCCAGCATTTT
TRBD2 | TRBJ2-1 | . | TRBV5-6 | CASSLGGRGNNEQFF | TGTGCCAGCAGCCTAGGAGGGAGGGGAAACAATGAGCAGTTCTTC
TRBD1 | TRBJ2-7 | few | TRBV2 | CASSDRVYEQYF | TGTGCCAGCAGCGACAGGGTTTACGAGCAGTACTTC
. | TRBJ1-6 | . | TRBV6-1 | CATTPGTYNSPLHF | TGTGCCACCACACCGGGAACCTATAATTCACCCCTCCACTTT
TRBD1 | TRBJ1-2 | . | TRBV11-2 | CASNTFTDRGYRHGYTF | TGTGCCAGCAACACATTCACGGACAGGGGGTACCGCCATGGCTACACCTTC
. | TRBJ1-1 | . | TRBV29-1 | CSVVVLGVNTEAFF | TGCAGCGTTGTAGTCCTCGGGGTGAACACTGAAGCTTTCTTT
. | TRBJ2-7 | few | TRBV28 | CASSPFGIGYEQYF | TGTGCCAGCAGCCCTTTCGGGATAGGTTACGAGCAGTACTTC